The rows below give T cell receptor beta chains drawn from one sample of a study of blood T cell repertoires in COVID-19. Only in-frame clones appear in the TCRdb table, and some are missing; sequencing was by immunoSEQ multiplex PCR. Among 150,000 to 200,000 clones listed, roughly 91% were seen once. Sequences were obtained from peripheral blood. These receptors originate from a man aged 35 to 55 with active or convalescent COVID-19. CDR3s include the opening cysteine and the closing phenylalanine or tryptophan. The D gene is left open where the match is weak. A row's size may be missing; if present it is once, few, many or a size class.

clone_size	v_call	j_call	d_call	cdr3_aa	cdr3_nt
once	TRBV11-3	TRBJ2-7	.	CASSAVGRGSYEQYF	TGTGCCAGCAGCGCGGTGGGGCGGGGATCCTACGAGCAGTACTTC
.	TRBV18	TRBJ1-3	.	CASSPSSTAQDTIYF	TGTGCCAGCTCACCTTCTTCAACAGCTCAGGACACCATATATTTT
.	TRBV6-6	TRBJ1-3	TRBD1	CASAVGTGFGNTIYF	TGTGCCAGCGCCGTTGGGACAGGTTTCGGCAACACCATATATTTT
.	TRBV7-2	TRBJ2-7	.	CASSLLAGRNSYEQYF	TGTGCCAGCAGCTTGCTGGCGGGCCGAAACTCCTACGAGCAGTACTTC
.	TRBV15	TRBJ2-3	TRBD1	CATSRGLTGGENTQYF	TGTGCCACCAGCAGAGGCCTGACAGGGGGGGAGAATACGCAGTATTTT
.	TRBV25-1	TRBJ2-2	.	CASSQASYTGELFF	TGTGCCAGCAGTCAGGCTAGCTACACCGGGGAGCTGTTTTTT
.	TRBV5-5	TRBJ1-1	TRBD1	CASSFRDRGGVADTEAFF	TGTGCCAGCAGCTTTCGGGACAGGGGAGGGGTAGCGGACACTGAAGCTTTCTTT
.	TRBV23-1	TRBJ1-4	.	CASSQARNRVNEKLFF	TGCGCCAGCAGTCAAGCAAGGAACAGGGTAAATGAAAAACTGTTTTTT
.	TRBV19	TRBJ1-1	.	CASSIAVNTEAFF	TGTGCCAGTAGTATAGCGGTGAACACTGAAGCTTTCTTT
.	TRBV29-1	TRBJ2-2	TRBD1	CSTGQGRNTGELFF	TGCAGCACCGGACAGGGGAGGAACACCGGGGAGCTGTTTTTT
once	TRBV3-1/TRBV3-2	TRBJ2-1	.	CASSLDRRGEQFF	TGTGCCAGCAGCCTGGACAGACGGGGTGAGCAGTTCTTC
.	TRBV7-9	TRBJ1-1	.	CASSLIFSEAFF	TGTGCCAGCAGCTTAATATTTTCTGAAGCTTTCTTT
.	TRBV6-5	TRBJ2-1	TRBD1	CASSYRTGPPYNEQFF	TGTGCCAGCAGTTACCGGACAGGGCCCCCCTACAATGAGCAGTTCTTC
few	TRBV6-5	TRBJ1-1	.	CASSLGGMTEAFF	TGTGCCAGCAGTCTCGGAGGAATGACTGAAGCTTTCTTT
.	TRBV12-5	TRBJ1-4	.	CASGSEGGESEKLFF	TGTGCTAGTGGTTCCGAGGGGGGGGAATCTGAAAAACTGTTTTTT
.	TRBV12-3/TRBV12-4	TRBJ1-1	.	CACSGKANTEAFF	TGTGCTTGTTCAGGGAAGGCTAACACTGAAGCTTTCTTT
.	TRBV7-2	TRBJ2-5	.	CASGPGGRETQYF	TGTGCCAGCGGGCCCGGGGGGCGTGAGACCCAGTACTTC
.	TRBV19	TRBJ2-2	TRBD1	CASSRDRANTGELFF	TGTGCCAGTAGTCGGGACAGGGCGAACACCGGGGAGCTGTTTTTT
once	TRBV2	TRBJ1-1	.	CASIGQFNTEAFF	TGTGCCAGCATCGGACAGTTCAACACTGAAGCTTTCTTT
.	TRBV12-3/TRBV12-4	TRBJ1-1	.	CASTAGGNTEAFF	TGTGCCAGCACCGCCGGGGGGAACACTGAAGCTTTCTTT
.	TRBV19	TRBJ2-5	TRBD2	CASSIGGGETQYF	TGTGCCAGTAGTATCGGGGGGGGAGAGACCCAGTACTTC
.	TRBV12-3/TRBV12-4	TRBJ2-7	.	CASSPTVHEQYF	TGTGCCAGCAGTCCCACGGTCCACGAGCAGTACTTC
.	TRBV6-2/TRBV6-3	TRBJ1-6	.	CASSSQYNSPLHF	TGTGCCAGCAGTTCTCAGTATAATTCACCCCTCCACTTT
few	TRBV27	TRBJ2-7	.	CASSLSRPYEQYF	TGTGCCAGCAGTTTATCGAGGCCCTACGAGCAGTACTTC
.	TRBV27	TRBJ2-3	.	CASRVGGTQYF	TGTGCCAGCAGGGTAGGAGGTACGCAGTATTTT
.	TRBV7-2	TRBJ2-7	TRBD2	CASSKILAGASYEQYF	TGTGCCAGCAGCAAGATTCTAGCGGGGGCCTCCTACGAGCAGTACTTC